This passage covers 5 T cell receptor beta chains from one sample sequenced in a study of cytomegalovirus exposure and HLA in healthy donors (dated by TCRdb to 2015 to 2018). Library prep was done by the immunoSEQ multiplex PCR assay. Sourced from immuneACCESS, this table was stored by TCRdb with only in-frame sequences that have V and J called. A share of the clones is absent; for the studies checked, an unresolved V gene accounts for under half, and the remainder has no known explanation. This sample holds 150,000 to 200,000 clones; about 89% were observed only once. Around 3% of the sample is taken by the ten largest. The specimen was PBMCs. The receptors were gathered from a woman aged 18-29 years in good health and CMV-seropositive.

This sequence joins TRBV4-2 and TRBJ2-7; TRBD2 matches at 7 bases. The germline V gene encodes CDR1 LGHNA and CDR2 YNFKEQ. The CDR3 extends over 17 amino acids. Unmatched junction bases numbered 15, after V lost 3 bases and J lost 4 bases. CDR3 nucleotides: TGTGCCAGCAGCCATTCTATCGGTGGGAGGGCCCGGTACGAGCAGTACTTC. Protein product: CASSHSIGGRARYEQYF.

The genes are TRBV6-5 and TRBJ2-1; D is unresolved. Per the germline V gene, CDR1 is MNHEY and CDR2 is SVGAGI. Trimming took 4 bases from V and 4 from J, leaving 8 bases between them. This CDR3 region has 13 residues. CDR3 in DNA: TGTGCCAGCAGTTCCCTCTTTTACAATGAGCAGTTCTTC. Translated: CASSSLFYNEQFF.

J is TRBJ2-2 and V is TRBV9; 8 positions agree with TRBD1. The CDR3 has 16 amino acids. The ends lost 0 bases at V and 6 bases at J; junction bases unmatched: 7. Germline CDR1 and CDR2: SGDLS and YYNGEE. In DNA form, the CDR3 reads TGTGCCAGCAGCGTAGATCCCGGGACAGGCCCCGGGGAGCTGTTTTTT. Its protein is CASSVDPGTGPGELFF. Using reference TRBV9 and TRBJ2-2 for the parts outside the CDR3, the full variable domain is DSGVTQTPKHLITATGQRVTLRCSPRSGDLSVYWYQQSLDQGLQFLIQYYNGEERAKGNILERFSAQQFPDLHSELNLSSLELGDSALYFCASSVDPGTGPGELFFGEGSRLTVL.

This clone was counted only a few times. The rearrangement uses TRBV28 and TRBJ1-2; 9 bases map to TRBD1. The CDR3 loop spans 16 amino acids. The V gene's germline CDR1 is MDHEN and CDR2 SYDVKM. V lost 2 bases, J lost 2 bases, and 6 bases stayed unmatched. The CDR3 DNA reads TGTGCCAGCAGTTTACCGGGACAGGGCGCCAACTATGGCTACACCTTC. The encoded protein is CASSLPGQGANYGYTF.

The chain joins TRBV6-5 to TRBJ2-7; a possible D gene is TRBD2 (5 bases). The CDR3 consists of 11 residues. V lost 6 bases and J 7 bases, leaving 10 bases between the germline ends. CDR1 is MNHEY, CDR2 SVGAGI, per germline. This chain's CDR3 is CASRGVLEQYF. The CDR3 DNA follows: TGTGCCAGCAGGGGAGTACTGGAGCAGTACTTC.